This TCR beta chain originates from a study of OX40 agonist ivuxolimab in advanced cancers. Study at large: As their treatment, patients were administered ivuxolimab, an agonistic anti-OX40 (CD134) antibody. Patients with hepatocellular carcinoma, melanoma, renal cell or head and neck cancer made up the dose-escalation patients. Overall study results and limits: Antigen specificity was not determined for the expanded peripheral T cells. More expanded clones were seen, on average, in CD8+ T cells than in CD4+.

Germline-derived CDR1 and CDR2 are LGHNA and YNFKEQ. The CDR3 is 17 residues long. V lost 0 bases and J lost 6, with 18 bases in between. TCRdb's table, derived via immunoSEQ multiplex PCR, lists solely in-frame clones and lacks some. The sample yields approximately 76,000 clones, roughly 85% seen once. This clone appeared a single time. What it binds is unknown. This clonotype was obtained from an adult with an advanced solid tumor such as melanoma, head and neck, liver or kidney cancer. The source material was CD4+ or CD8+ T cells sorted from blood, sampled in a trial of the OX40 agonist ivuxolimab. This chain joins TRBV4-2 and TRBJ1-3; D may be TRBD1 (6 bases). The CDR3 loop reads CASSQEGGPGAVNTIYF. For the CDR3, the DNA is TGTGCCAGCAGCCAAGAAGGGGGACCAGGGGCGGTAAACACCATATATTTT.